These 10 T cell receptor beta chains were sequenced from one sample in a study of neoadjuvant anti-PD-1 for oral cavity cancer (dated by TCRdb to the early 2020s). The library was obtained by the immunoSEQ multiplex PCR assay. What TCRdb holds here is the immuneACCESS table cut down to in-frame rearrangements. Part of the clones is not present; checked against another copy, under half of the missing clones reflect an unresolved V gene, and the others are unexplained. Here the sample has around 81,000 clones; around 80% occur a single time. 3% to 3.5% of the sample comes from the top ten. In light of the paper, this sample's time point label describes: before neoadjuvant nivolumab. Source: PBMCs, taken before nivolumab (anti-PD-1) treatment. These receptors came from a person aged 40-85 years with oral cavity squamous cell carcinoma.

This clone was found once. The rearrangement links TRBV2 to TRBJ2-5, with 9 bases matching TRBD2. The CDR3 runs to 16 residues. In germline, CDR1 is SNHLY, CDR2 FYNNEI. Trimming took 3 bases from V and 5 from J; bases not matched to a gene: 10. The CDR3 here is CASSDGSGSNEETQYF. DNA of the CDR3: TGTGCCAGCAGTGATGGTAGCGGGAGTAATGAGGAGACCCAGTACTTC.

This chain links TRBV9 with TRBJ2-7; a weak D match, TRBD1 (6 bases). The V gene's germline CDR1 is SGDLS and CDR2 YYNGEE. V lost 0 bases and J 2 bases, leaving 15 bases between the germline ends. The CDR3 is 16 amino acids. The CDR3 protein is CASSVAPIQGAYEQYF. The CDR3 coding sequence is TGTGCCAGCAGCGTAGCCCCAATACAGGGCGCCTACGAGCAGTACTTC.

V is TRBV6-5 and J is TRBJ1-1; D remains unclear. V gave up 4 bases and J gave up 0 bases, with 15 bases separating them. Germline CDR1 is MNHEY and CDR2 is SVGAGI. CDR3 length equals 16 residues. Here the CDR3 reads CASSSLGSLMNTEAFF. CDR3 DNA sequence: TGTGCCAGCAGTTCCCTTGGCAGCTTGATGAACACTGAAGCTTTCTTT.

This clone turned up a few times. Here the CDR3 DNA reads TGTGCCAGCAGCCGGGACAGGGCCGTATCACCCCTCCACTTT. This codes for CASSRDRAVSPLHF. The genes are TRBV6-5 and TRBJ1-6; 9 nucleotides align to TRBD1. After removal of 6 bases from V and 10 bases from J, the junction contained 7 bases not matched to a gene. This CDR3 has 14 amino acids. Germline loops: CDR1 MNHEY, CDR2 SVGAGI.

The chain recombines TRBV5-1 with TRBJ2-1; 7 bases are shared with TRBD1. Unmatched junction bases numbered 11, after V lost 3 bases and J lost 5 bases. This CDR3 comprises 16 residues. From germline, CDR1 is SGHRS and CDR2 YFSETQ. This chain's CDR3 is CASSSSPGQRNNEQFF. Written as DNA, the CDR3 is TGCGCCAGCAGCTCGAGCCCGGGACAGAGAAACAATGAGCAGTTCTTC.

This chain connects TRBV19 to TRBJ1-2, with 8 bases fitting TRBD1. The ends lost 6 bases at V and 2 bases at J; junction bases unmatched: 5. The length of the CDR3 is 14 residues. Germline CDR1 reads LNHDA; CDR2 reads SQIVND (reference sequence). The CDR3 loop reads CASRAGGANYGYTF. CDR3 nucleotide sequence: TGTGCCAGTAGGGCAGGGGGCGCGAACTATGGCTACACCTTC.

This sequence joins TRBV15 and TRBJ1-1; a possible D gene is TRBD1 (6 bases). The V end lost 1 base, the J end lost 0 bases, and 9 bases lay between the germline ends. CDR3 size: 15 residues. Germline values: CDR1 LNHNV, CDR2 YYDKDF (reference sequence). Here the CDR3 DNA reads TGTGCCACCAGCAGAGGGGGGGCCTTGAACACTGAAGCTTTCTTT. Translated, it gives CATSRGGALNTEAFF.

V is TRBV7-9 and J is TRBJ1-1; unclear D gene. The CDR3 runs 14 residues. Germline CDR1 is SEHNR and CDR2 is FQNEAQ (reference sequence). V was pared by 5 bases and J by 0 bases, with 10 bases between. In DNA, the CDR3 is TGTGCCAGCAGCACCGACCGCATGAACACTGAAGCTTTCTTT. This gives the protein CASSTDRMNTEAFF.

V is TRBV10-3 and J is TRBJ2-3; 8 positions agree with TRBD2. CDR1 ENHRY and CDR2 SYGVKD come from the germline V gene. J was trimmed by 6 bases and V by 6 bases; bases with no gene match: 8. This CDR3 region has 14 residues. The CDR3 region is CAISPGLALDTQYF. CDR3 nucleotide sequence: TGTGCCATCAGCCCCGGACTAGCTCTGGATACGCAGTATTTT.

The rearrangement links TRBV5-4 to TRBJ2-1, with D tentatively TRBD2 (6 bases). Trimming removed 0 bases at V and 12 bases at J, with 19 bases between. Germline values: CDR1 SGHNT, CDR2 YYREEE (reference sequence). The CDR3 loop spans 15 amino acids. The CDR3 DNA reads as TGTGCCAGCAGCTTGGACGGACTATCTTACGATAGGCAGTTCTTC. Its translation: CASSLDGLSYDRQFF.